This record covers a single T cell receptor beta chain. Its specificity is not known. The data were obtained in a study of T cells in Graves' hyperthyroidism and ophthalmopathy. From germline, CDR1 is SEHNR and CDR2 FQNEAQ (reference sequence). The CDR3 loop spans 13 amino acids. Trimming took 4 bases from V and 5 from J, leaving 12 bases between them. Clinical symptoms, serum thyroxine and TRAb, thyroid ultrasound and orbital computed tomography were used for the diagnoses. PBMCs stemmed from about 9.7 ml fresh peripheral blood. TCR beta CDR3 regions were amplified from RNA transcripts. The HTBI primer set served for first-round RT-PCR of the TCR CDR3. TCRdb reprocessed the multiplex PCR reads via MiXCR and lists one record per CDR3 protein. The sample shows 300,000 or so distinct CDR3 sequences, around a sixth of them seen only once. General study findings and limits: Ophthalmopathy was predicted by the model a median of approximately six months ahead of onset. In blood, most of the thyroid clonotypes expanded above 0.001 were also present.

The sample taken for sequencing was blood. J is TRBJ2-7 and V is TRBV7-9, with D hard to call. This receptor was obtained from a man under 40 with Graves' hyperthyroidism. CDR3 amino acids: CASSSQSPNEQYF. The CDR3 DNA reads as TGTGCCAGCAGCTCCCAATCACCGAACGAGCAGTACTTC.